This TCR beta chain was sequenced in a study of blood T cell repertoires in COVID-19. On the study more broadly: T cells, B-cell-depleted T cells, or PBMCs provided the cDNA or gDNA that served as material.

Trimming pared 6 bases from V and 5 bases from J, leaving 12 bases between. The germline CDR1 and CDR2 sequences are LGHNA and YSLEER. The CDR3 runs to 13 residues. Using immunoSEQ multiplex PCR, the repertoire was profiled, and TCRdb retains in-frame clones only, with some absent. The profile shows approximately 94,000 clones, roughly 80% of them singletons. The clonotype originates from a human donor in a cohort sampled during active COVID-19. Source material: peripheral blood. The chain uses TRBV4-3 and TRBJ2-3, with no clear D. The CDR3 region has the DNA TGCGCCAGCAGTCGAGGAGCCATAGATACGCAGTATTTT. Its translation is CASSRGAIDTQYF.